Presented here are 25 T cell receptor beta chains from one specimen sequenced in a study of T cells in localized non-small cell lung cancer (dated by TCRdb to 2018 to 2020). Library preparation was by the immunoSEQ multiplex PCR assay. The immuneACCESS repertoire file appears here via TCRdb, limited to in-frame rearrangements. These files lack a portion of the clones; in checked studies, under half of the deficit traces to unresolved V genes, and the cause of the others is not known. This sample has 100,000 to 150,000 clones in its table, and 80% to 90% of those were observed once. The ten largest make up 1.5% to 2% of the sample. The sample was peripheral blood, taken before any cancer treatment. These receptors were obtained from a female donor aged 60 or older with stage I lung adenocarcinoma.

The chain links TRBV30 to TRBJ2-1; no clear D gene. The CDR3 is 13 residues long. The V and J ends lost 6 bases and 8 bases respectively, with 17 bases between them. Germline-derived CDR1 and CDR2 are GTSNPN and SVGIG (reference sequence). As DNA, the CDR3 is TGTGCCTGCGACGGTGGTTTTGGCGATGAGCAGTTCTTC. Residues: CACDGGFGDEQFF.

The CDR3 nucleotides read TGTGCCAGCAGTGCCTTCTTCTTCGCCGGGGAGCTGTTTTTT. As protein: CASSAFFFAGELFF. The gene calls are TRBV6-4 and TRBJ2-2; no clear D gene. V dropped 4 bases and J dropped 6 bases, with 12 bases sitting between them. CDR1 is MRHNA, CDR2 SNTAGT, per germline. This CDR3 contains 14 residues.

The genes are TRBV7-2 and TRBJ2-6; 7 bases are shared with TRBD1. The germline gives CDR1 SGHTA, CDR2 FQGNSA. Unmatched junction bases numbered 7, after V lost 2 bases and J lost 0 bases. The length of the CDR3 is 18 residues. CDR3 amino acids: CASSLRQGETSGANVLTF. CDR3 DNA: TGTGCCAGCAGCTTACGACAGGGCGAAACCTCTGGGGCCAACGTCCTGACTTTC.

This chain connects TRBV10-1 to TRBJ2-3; TRBD2 agrees at 11 bases. The V gene end was trimmed by 2 bases and the J gene end by 6 bases; junction bases not matched to a gene: 4. Germline V CDR1 and CDR2: WNHNN, SYGVQD (reference sequence). The CDR3 is 15 amino acids. CDR3 coding DNA: TGCGCCAGCAGTGAGACTAGCGGGGGAGTTGATACGCAGTATTTT. This encodes CASSETSGGVDTQYF.

The chain carries TRBV19 and TRBJ2-3, with 11 nucleotides matching TRBD2. From germline, CDR1 is LNHDA and CDR2 SQIVND (reference sequence). V shed 5 bases and J 2 bases; nucleotides not matched to a gene: 3. This CDR3 spans 15 amino acids. The CDR3 DNA reads as TGTGCCAGTAGTGAGACTAGCGGGACCACAGATACGCAGTATTTT. Amino acid sequence: CASSETSGTTDTQYF.

V gene TRBV5-8 combines with J gene TRBJ2-3; maybe TRBD1 (6 bases). The length of the CDR3 is 15 residues. V was shortened by 0 bases and J by 2 bases, with 10 bases between the two germline ends. The V gene's germline CDR1 is SGHTS and CDR2 YDEGEE. The CDR3: CASSLGQANTDTQYF. The CDR3 DNA is TGTGCCAGCAGCTTGGGACAGGCTAACACAGATACGCAGTATTTT.

CDR3: CASGTQPQHF. CDR3 DNA sequence: TGTGCCAGCGGGACCCAGCCCCAGCATTTT. V usage is TRBV2 and J usage is TRBJ1-5, with D maybe TRBD1 (5 bases). The V end lost 8 bases, the J end lost 7 bases, and 6 bases lay between the germline ends. Germline CDR1 is SNHLY and CDR2 is FYNNEI. This CDR3 has 10 amino acids.

The chain carries TRBV11-3 and TRBJ2-1, with D uncertain. Germline-derived CDR1 and CDR2 are SGHNT and YENEEA. The CDR3 loop spans 14 amino acids. The V gene lost 3 bases and the J gene lost 0 bases, with 6 bases spanning the gap. This chain's CDR3 is CASSFASSYNEQFF. In DNA form, the CDR3 reads TGTGCCAGCAGCTTCGCGAGCTCCTACAATGAGCAGTTCTTC.

The chain combines TRBV7-8 with TRBJ2-7; TRBD2 is a possible D gene (6 bases). V was trimmed by 4 bases and J by 3 bases, leaving 13 bases between them. The length of the CDR3 is 14 residues. Germline V gene lookup returns CDR1 SGHVS and CDR2 FQNEAQ. In nucleotides, the CDR3 is TGTGCCAGCAGCTCTCTTAGCGGCAGCTACGAGCAGTACTTC. It encodes CASSSLSGSYEQYF.

The CDR3, as DNA: TGTGCCAGCAGGGACGGAGGGGGTGGGGTAGGGAGTGGTGAGCAGTTCTTC. This sequence encodes CASRDGGGGVGSGEQFF. V and J are TRBV28 and TRBJ2-1, with D perhaps matching TRBD1 or TRBD2 (6 bases each). V dropped 6 bases and J dropped 9 bases, with 27 bases sitting between them. The germline V gene has CDR1 MDHEN and CDR2 SYDVKM. This CDR3 has 17 residues.

V usage is TRBV27 and J usage is TRBJ2-3; D possibly uses TRBD1 or TRBD2 (5 bases each). Germline-derived CDR1 and CDR2 are MNHEY and SMNVEV (reference sequence). V dropped 0 bases and J dropped 3 bases, with 16 bases sitting between them. The CDR3 contains 17 residues. The CDR3 region is CASSLSVLAQGTDTQYF. CDR3 nucleotide sequence: TGTGCCAGCAGTTTATCGGTGCTAGCCCAGGGTACAGATACGCAGTATTTT.

This clone is a singleton in its sample. The chain couples TRBV19 to TRBJ2-7, with unresolved D. The CDR3 is made up of 12 amino acids. The germline V gene encodes CDR1 LNHDA and CDR2 SQIVND (reference sequence). V shed 7 bases and J shed 3 bases, with 10 bases lying between them. As DNA, the CDR3 is TGTGCCAGTACTAATAGCCGCTACGAGCAGTACTTC. The encoded protein is CASTNSRYEQYF.

This clone was detected only once. This sequence joins TRBV6-1 and TRBJ2-1; TRBD1 aligns across 8 bases. The CDR3 consists of 13 residues. J lost 8 bases, V lost 6 bases, and 6 bases had no gene match. Germline CDR1 and CDR2: MNHNS and SASEGT. CDR3 loop: CASRAPDRDEQFF. The CDR3 DNA reads TGTGCCAGCAGAGCCCCGGACAGGGATGAGCAGTTCTTC.

The chain couples TRBV6-1 to TRBJ2-3; TRBD2 matches at 12 bases. Germline lookup yields CDR1 MNHNS and CDR2 SASEGT. CDR3 length: 13 residues. V lost 8 bases and J lost 3; bases outside the gene matches: 0. Written as DNA, the CDR3 is TGTGCCAGCGGGACTAGCGGGACAGATACGCAGTATTTT. Translating it yields CASGTSGTDTQYF.

The chain has TRBV19 and TRBJ1-2; no definite D call. V gave up 7 bases and J gave up 2 bases, with 14 bases separating them. Germline CDR1 and CDR2: LNHDA and SQIVND (reference sequence). CDR3 length: 14 amino acids. DNA of the CDR3: TGTGCCAGTACCCCGGGAGCTGGGAACTATGGCTACACCTTC. Protein: CASTPGAGNYGYTF.

In this sample, this clone turned up a few times. The CDR3 nucleotides read TGCGCCAGCAGCACCGACAGGGGGAGGACTGAAGCTTTCTTT. It translates to CASSTDRGRTEAFF. The rearrangement uses TRBV5-1 and TRBJ1-1; 9 bases are a match to TRBD1. CDR1 and CDR2 from the germline V gene are SGHRS and YFSETQ. V shed 4 bases, J shed 5 bases, and the junction held 6 bases outside the gene matches. CDR3 size: 14 residues.

V is TRBV2 and J is TRBJ2-2; D is perhaps TRBD1 (6 bases). With 7 bases removed from V and 0 bases from J, the gap between germline ends came to 12 bases. The CDR3 totals 15 residues. Germline CDR1 is SNHLY and CDR2 is FYNNEI. The CDR3 nucleotides read TGTGCCAGCAAAGCCGGGACAACGAACACCGGGGAGCTGTTTTTT. Amino acid sequence: CASKAGTTNTGELFF. Looking up the rest from reference TRBV2 and TRBJ2-2 gives the full variable domain: EPEVTQTPSHQVTQMGQEVILRCVPISNHLYFYWYRQILGQKVEFLVSFYNNEISEKSEIFDDQFSVERPDGSNFTLKIRSTKLEDSAMYFCASKAGTTNTGELFFGEGSRLTVL.

The rearrangement joins TRBV10-3 to TRBJ2-1, with D uncertain. V was shortened by 9 bases and J by 0 bases, with 9 bases between the two germline ends. The CDR3 length is 13 residues. CDR1 and CDR2 from the germline V gene are ENHRY and SYGVKD. CDR3 nucleotides: TGTGCCATTAGTCCGGGCTCCTACAATGAGCAGTTCTTC. Its translation is CAISPGSYNEQFF.

The chain carries TRBV28 and TRBJ1-3; TRBD1 agrees at 7 bases. The CDR3 loop spans 15 amino acids. Per the germline V gene, CDR1 is MDHEN and CDR2 is SYDVKM. The junction had 5 bases not matched to a gene; V was cut back by 4 bases and J by 2 bases. In nucleotides, the CDR3 is TGTGCCAGCAGTTCCTCCGGGACAGCTGGAAACACCATATATTTT. Encoded protein: CASSSSGTAGNTIYF.

This clone has just one count. The V and J genes are TRBV6-5 and TRBJ2-7; TRBD1 might be the D (6 bases). V was cut by 6 bases and J by 3 bases, with 15 bases left in between. Per the germline V gene, CDR1 is MNHEY and CDR2 is SVGAGI. The CDR3 contains 14 residues. CDR3: CASRGGPRGYEQYF. The CDR3 DNA reads as TGTGCCAGCAGAGGGGGACCCCGGGGCTACGAGCAGTACTTC.

The chain links TRBV5-1 to TRBJ1-4, with D possibly TRBD1 on 5 matching bases. The CDR3 sequence is 14 residues long. CDR1 is SGHRS and CDR2 is YFSETQ in the germline V gene. V shed 0 bases and J shed 5 bases, with 8 bases lying between them. CDR3 sequence reads: CASSLEGQNEKLFF. The CDR3 DNA reads TGCGCCAGCAGCTTGGAGGGGCAAAATGAAAAACTGTTTTTT. The whole variable domain, remainder taken from reference TRBV5-1 and TRBJ1-4, is KAGVTQTPRYLIKTRGQQVTLSCSPISGHRSVSWYQQTPGQGLQFLFEYFSETQRNKGNFPGRFSGRQFSNSRSEMNVSTLELGDSALYLCASSLEGQNEKLFFGSGTQLSVL.

The rearrangement joins TRBV5-1 to TRBJ1-1; the D gene is possibly TRBD1 (5 bases). The length of the CDR3 is 18 residues. Deletions cut 4 bases from V and 1 base from J, with 23 bases between. The V gene's germline CDR1 is SGHRS and CDR2 YFSETQ. The CDR3 loop is CASSLSLRTLGPNTEAFF. The DNA of the CDR3 is TGCGCCAGCAGCCTATCCCTTAGAACCTTGGGACCGAACACTGAAGCTTTCTTT.

This clone has a handful of counts. The chain combines TRBV29-1 with TRBJ2-1; no firm D call. This CDR3 has 12 amino acids. Trimming removed 8 bases from V and 6 bases from J, with 14 bases in between. CDR1 is SQVTM and CDR2 is ANQGSEA in the germline V gene. CDR3 sequence (DNA): TGCAGCACCCAGCCCGTTGGCAATGAGCAGTTCTTC. This encodes CSTQPVGNEQFF.

This chain uses TRBV9 with TRBJ1-1; D unclear. The ends were cut back, 0 bases at V and 1 base at J, with 10 bases in the middle. The CDR3 spans 15 residues. Germline CDR1 and CDR2: SGDLS and YYNGEE. DNA of the CDR3: TGTGCCAGCAGCGTAGAATCTTCCGAGAACACTGAAGCTTTCTTT. Translating gives CASSVESSENTEAFF.

V usage is TRBV5-6 and J usage is TRBJ2-7; D perhaps matches TRBD1 (5 bases). The CDR3 totals 12 residues. CDR1 SGHDT and CDR2 YYEEEE come from the germline V gene. V was cut by 4 bases and J by 7 bases, with 12 bases left in between. Here the CDR3 reads CASSRTGREQYF. In DNA, the CDR3 is TGTGCCAGCAGCCGAACAGGTCGAGAGCAGTACTTC.